The source of this T cell receptor (beta chain) is a study of T cells in women clearing cervical HPV infection. Across the study: Case blood was drawn when the lesion was first found; control blood after infection became undetectable.

Concerning this clone itself: Its antigen is currently unknown. The CDR3 end falls 3 residues outside the read, so it is completed with the germline J gene.

The CDR3 is made up of 14 amino acids. Germline-derived CDR1 and CDR2 are SGHKS and YYEKEE (reference sequence). This table comes from immunoSEQ multiplex PCR, and its TCRdb copy is limited to in-frame clones, with some not included. Recorded for this sample: about 39,000 clones. Study-wide points: Richness plus V gene abundances separated cases from controls with AUC 0.7 to 0.9.

The V gene is TRBV5-5, the J gene TRBJ1-2; 9 nucleotides agree with TRBD1. The source of this sequence is a woman between 18 and 69 years old with a cervical HPV16 infection that either progressed to CIN3+ or cleared (not recorded which). The source material was blood buffy coat. CDR3 DNA (partial): TGTGCCAGCAGCTCGGGACAGGGCTCGAGGGGC. This translates into CASSSGQGSRG. The full CDR3 sequence reads CASSSGQGSRGYTF.